These 28 T cell receptor beta chains came from one sample sequenced in a study of T cell repertoires in cytomegalovirus infection (dated by TCRdb to between 2017 and 2020). TCRdb lists the instrument as Illumina HiSeq 1500. TCRdb handled the public reads itself, with Q25 trimming in fastp and clone calling in MiXCR, and kept productive beta chains. One record per CDR3 amino acid sequence lists the most common genes and DNA. The sample yields roughly 720,000 distinct CDR3 sequences; 35% to 45% were counted once. About 2.8% of the sample belongs to the ten largest clones. Sequencing was performed on PBMCs. The receptors were gathered from a human donor in good health (CMV status not recorded). Some clones in this sample may be carry-over from other donors' samples.

This clonotype has a handful of counts. V gene TRBV7-2 combines with J gene TRBJ1-2; 7 nucleotides align to TRBD1. Germline V CDR1 and CDR2: SGHTA, FQGNSA. Trimming took 2 bases from V and 2 from J; bases not matched to a gene: 14. The CDR3 runs 18 residues. In DNA form, the CDR3 reads TGTGCCAGCAGCTTATCGGGTGGGTGGCAGGGACAGAACTATGGCTACACCTTC. Protein product: CASSLSGGWQGQNYGYTF. The entire variable domain, with the rest obtained from reference TRBV7-2 and TRBJ1-2, is as follows: GAGVSQSPSNKVTEKGKDVELRCDPISGHTALYWYRQSLGQGLEFLIYFQGNSAPDKSGLPSDRFSAERTGGSVSTLTIQRTQQEDSAVYLCASSLSGGWQGQNYGYTFGSGTRLTVV.

V is TRBV12-3 or TRBV12-4 and J is TRBJ2-7, with TRBD1 as a possible D gene (6 bases). This CDR3 region has 18 residues. Trimming pared 5 bases from V and 4 bases from J, leaving 27 bases between. CDR3 in amino acids: CASSPRPTHRDIQYEQYF. In DNA, the CDR3 is TGTGCCAGCAGTCCAAGACCGACCCACCGGGACATTCAGTACGAGCAGTACTTC.

In the case of this clonotype: Sequence at one end of the junction differs from germline and may be a read error. The V call is TRBV7-3, the J call TRBJ1-5, with D perhaps TRBD1 (5 bases). CDR3 length: 13 residues. Germline assignment: CDR1 SGHTA and CDR2 FQGTGA. The CDR3 nucleotides are TGTGCCAGCAGCCCCTCCTCGGGGCAGCCCCAGCCTTTT. It specifies CASSPSSGQPQPF.

This clonotype was counted between two and nine times. J is TRBJ2-5 and V is TRBV28; D assignment may be TRBD1 or TRBD2 (6 bases each). V shed 6 bases and J shed 2 bases, with 16 bases lying between them. This CDR3 spans 15 amino acids. Per the germline V gene, CDR1 is MDHEN and CDR2 is SYDVKM. CDR3 nucleotides: TGTGCCAGCAGCACTAGGGGGGCTGGACAAGAGACCCAGTACTTC. Amino acid sequence: CASSTRGAGQETQYF.

This clonotype has only a few counts. The chain recombines TRBV7-2 with TRBJ1-6, with D perhaps TRBD1 (6 bases). With 2 bases removed from V and 6 bases from J, the gap between germline ends came to 14 bases. Germline assignment: CDR1 SGHTA and CDR2 FQGNSA. The CDR3 covers 16 residues. The CDR3 reads CASSLKGGASNSPLHF. The DNA of the CDR3 is TGTGCCAGCAGCTTAAAGGGGGGGGCGAGTAATTCACCCCTCCACTTT.

The chain has TRBV28 and TRBJ1-2; D call uncertain. The CDR3 contains 14 residues. In germline, CDR1 is MDHEN, CDR2 SYDVKM. Trimming removed 3 bases from V and 8 bases from J, with 16 bases in between. As DNA, the CDR3 is TGTGCCAGCAGTTTCAACTCGCAACCGGGAGGCTACACCTTC. Translating it yields CASSFNSQPGGYTF.

A few counts support this clonotype. CDR3 region: CSASPPGAWTEAFF. CDR3 coding DNA: TGCAGTGCTAGCCCGCCGGGGGCTTGGACTGAAGCTTTCTTT. The chain employs TRBV20-1 and TRBJ1-1, with a possible D match to TRBD1 (6 bases). The V and J ends lost 3 bases and 5 bases respectively, with 16 bases between them. Germline V gene lookup returns CDR1 DFQATT and CDR2 SNEGSKA (reference sequence). The CDR3 loop spans 14 amino acids.

Regarding this clonotype: One end of the junction fails to match germline, which may point to a read error. The J gene is TRBJ1-1, the V gene TRBV4-1; TRBD1 matches 9 bases. This CDR3 region has 13 residues. The V gene's germline CDR1 is MGHRA and CDR2 YSYEKL. Here the CDR3 DNA reads TGCGCCAGCCGCCACGGTAGGGACAGGGAGGCTTTCTTT. Residues: CASRHGRDREAFF.

This clonotype was observed many times. The CDR3 ends on some other residue instead of the conserved phenylalanine or tryptophan, so this is likely a read error. The DNA is left out, because the CDR3 cannot be placed on it with certainty; the CDR3 is given as TCRdb lists it. This chain joins TRBV7-3 and TRBJ2-7; TRBD2, the table's D call, was not compared with the DNA. Germline V gene sequence: CDR1 SGHTA, CDR2 FQGTGA. With termini counted, the CDR3 has 15 amino acids. CDR3 sequence: CASSLIMAELDTYVG.

This clonotype showed up many times. The chain carries TRBV4-1 and TRBJ2-7, with D perhaps TRBD1 (5 bases). V lost 2 bases and J 7 bases, leaving 12 bases between the germline ends. The CDR3 totals 13 residues. CDR1 is MGHRA and CDR2 is YSYEKL in the germline V gene. CDR3: CASSQIQGREQYF. DNA for the CDR3: TGCGCCAGCAGCCAAATCCAGGGCCGGGAGCAGTACTTC.

In the case of this clonotype: This clone may be a read error of a much larger clone one base away. The chain links TRBV7-6 to TRBJ2-7; D gene ambiguous. Per the germline V gene, CDR1 is SGHVS and CDR2 is FNYEAQ. V was pared by 2 bases and J by 8 bases, with 10 bases between. The CDR3 runs 12 residues. CDR3 nucleotides: TGTGCCAGCAGCTTAAAGGGTGGGCAGCAGTACTTC. It yields the protein CASSLKGGQQYF.

The CDR3 sequence is CARSPGLFQETQYF. In DNA form, the CDR3 reads TGTGCCAGAAGCCCTGGACTATTTCAAGAGACCCAGTACTTC. The chain has TRBV7-2 and TRBJ2-5, with D perhaps matching TRBD2 (6 bases). Per germline, CDR1 SGHTA and CDR2 FQGNSA. This CDR3 is 14 amino acids long. V was cut by 9 bases and J by 2 bases, with 16 bases left in between.

The J gene is TRBJ2-6, the V gene TRBV6-1, with D maybe TRBD1 (5 bases). The germline V gene encodes CDR1 MNHNS and CDR2 SASEGT. Trimming cost V 4 bases and J 0 bases, with 10 bases left between them. The CDR3 is made up of 16 amino acids. This chain's CDR3 is CASSANRISGANVLTF. The CDR3 DNA sequence: TGTGCCAGCAGTGCAAACAGGATCTCTGGGGCCAACGTCCTGACTTTC.

The CDR3 is CASSPQFANTGELFF. The CDR3 DNA reads as TGTGCCAGCAGCCCACAGTTCGCGAACACCGGGGAGCTGTTTTTT. The V gene is TRBV14, the J gene TRBJ2-2; D remains ambiguous. The V gene lost 4 bases and the J gene lost 0 bases, with 9 bases spanning the gap. Germline CDR1 is SGHDN and CDR2 is FVKESK. The CDR3 consists of 15 residues.

The V and J genes are TRBV28 and TRBJ1-2; maybe TRBD1 (6 bases). The CDR3 sequence is 15 residues long. Germline CDR1 MDHEN, CDR2 SYDVKM. V gave up 2 bases and J gave up 5 bases, with 15 bases separating them. In nucleotides, the CDR3 is TGTGCCAGCAGTTTACCCGGACAGACGAGTTATGGCTACACCTTC. It is translated as CASSLPGQTSYGYTF.

V and J are TRBV20-1 and TRBJ2-7, with D perhaps TRBD1 (5 bases). The V end was cut by 4 bases, the J end by 6 bases, with 10 bases between. Germline V lookup: CDR1 DFQATT, CDR2 SNEGSKA (reference sequence). The CDR3 has 11 amino acids. Here the CDR3 DNA reads TGCAGTGCTAAGGGGATTAGCGAGCAGTACTTC. This encodes CSAKGISEQYF.

This clonotype was observed a handful of times. The CDR3 is CASSYAAGLYNEQFF. The CDR3 DNA is TGTGCCAGCAGCTACGCAGCGGGCCTCTACAATGAGCAGTTCTTC. This rearrangement joins TRBV27 to TRBJ2-1; D is perhaps TRBD2 (6 bases). Germline V lookup: CDR1 MNHEY, CDR2 SMNVEV (reference sequence). This CDR3 has 15 amino acids. V lost 6 bases and J lost 3, with 15 bases in between.

This chain connects TRBV20-1 to TRBJ2-1; D perhaps matches TRBD1 (5 bases). V lost 6 bases to trimming and J lost 9 bases, with 24 bases between them. Germline V CDR1 and CDR2: DFQATT, SNEGSKA (reference sequence). CDR3 length: 15 amino acids. The CDR3 region has the DNA TGCAGTGCCTCGATGGGCAGGGCAGGAACTACTGAGCAGTTCTTC. Translating gives CSASMGRAGTTEQFF.

The genes are TRBV7-2 and TRBJ2-2, with 7 bases that match TRBD2. The CDR3 length is 15 residues. V dropped 4 bases and J dropped 6; count of bases not matched to a gene: 8. Germline V CDR1 and CDR2: SGHTA, FQGNSA. This chain's CDR3 is CASSSKRGRAGELFF. DNA of the CDR3: TGTGCCAGCAGCTCGAAACGGGGGAGGGCCGGGGAGCTGTTTTTT.

This clonotype was seen only a few times. J is TRBJ2-4 and V is TRBV6-1, with TRBD2 identical over 7 bases. Trimming removed 2 bases from V and 7 bases from J; junction bases left unmatched: 8. Germline loops: CDR1 MNHNS, CDR2 SASEGT. This CDR3 is built from 15 residues. The CDR3 nucleotides are TGTGCCAGCAGTGAAACGAGAGGACTAGATAACATTCAGTACTTC. Protein: CASSETRGLDNIQYF.

This clonotype has just a few counts. This chain links TRBV2 with TRBJ2-1, with a weak D call TRBD2 (5 bases). Germline V CDR1 and CDR2: SNHLY, FYNNEI. The CDR3 length is 14 residues. Trimming took off 6 bases at V and 6 bases at J, with 15 bases between the two ends. CDR3 amino acids: CASSRAGKTNEQFF. The CDR3 region has the DNA TGTGCCAGCAGCCGGGCGGGCAAGACCAATGAGCAGTTCTTC. Using reference TRBV2 and TRBJ2-1 for the parts outside the CDR3, the full variable domain is EPEVTQTPSHQVTQMGQEVILRCVPISNHLYFYWYRQILGQKVEFLVSFYNNEISEKSEIFDDQFSVERPDGSNFTLKIRSTKLEDSAMYFCASSRAGKTNEQFFGPGTRLTVL.

This chain connects TRBV4-1 to TRBJ2-1; no definite D call. Germline assignment: CDR1 MGHRA and CDR2 YSYEKL. The ends were cut back, 4 bases at V and 2 bases at J, with 9 bases in the middle. The CDR3 length is 14 residues. The CDR3 reads CASSLPSAYNEQFF. In DNA form, the CDR3 reads TGCGCCAGCAGCCTCCCCAGTGCCTACAATGAGCAGTTCTTC.

The V call is TRBV4-2, the J call TRBJ2-5, with unresolved D. Germline lookup yields CDR1 LGHNA and CDR2 YNFKEQ. The length of the CDR3 is 15 residues. Deletions cut 0 bases from V and 5 bases from J, with 13 bases between. CDR3 in amino acids: CASSQEFVARETQYF. The CDR3 nucleotides read TGTGCCAGCAGCCAAGAGTTTGTTGCCCGGGAGACCCAGTACTTC.

This clonotype was recorded many times. The chain links TRBV6-5 to TRBJ2-7; 12 positions match TRBD1. V dropped 6 bases and J dropped 2; count of bases not matched to a gene: 5. Germline V gene sequence: CDR1 MNHEY, CDR2 SVGAGI. This CDR3 is built from 15 residues. The CDR3 is CASSTGQGAPYEQYF. In nucleotides, the CDR3 is TGTGCCAGCAGCACGGGACAGGGGGCCCCCTACGAGCAGTACTTC.

This clonotype was recorded a few times. The chain has TRBV27 and TRBJ1-5; tentative D call: TRBD1 (5 bases). The ends were cut back, 4 bases at V and 4 bases at J, with 8 bases in the middle. CDR1 is MNHEY, CDR2 SMNVEV, per germline (reference sequence). The CDR3 spans 13 residues. DNA of the CDR3: TGTGCCAGCAGTTGGACAACAAATCAGCCCCAGCATTTT. It is translated as CASSWTTNQPQHF.

This clonotype was seen a few times. The CDR3 DNA follows: TGTGCCAGCAGCTCCGGACTAGCGGGAGCCGACAATGAGCAGTTCTTC. Its protein product is CASSSGLAGADNEQFF. V is TRBV7-6 and J is TRBJ2-1; 13 bases agree with TRBD2. The CDR3 extends over 16 amino acids. V lost 4 bases and J lost 5; bases outside the gene matches: 5. In germline, CDR1 is SGHVS, CDR2 FNYEAQ. The whole variable domain, remainder taken from reference TRBV7-6 and TRBJ2-1, is GAGVSQSPRYKVTKRGQDVALRCDPISGHVSLYWYRQALGQGPEFLTYFNYEAQQDKSGLPNDRFSAERPEGSISTLTIQRTEQRDSAMYRCASSSGLAGADNEQFFGPGTRLTVL.

The chain joins TRBV2 to TRBJ2-5; D gene uncertain. Trimming left V 6 bases short and J 8 bases short, with 22 bases between. This CDR3 is built from 15 residues. CDR1 and CDR2 (germline): SNHLY, FYNNEI. For the CDR3, the DNA is TGTGCCAGCAGGCAAACGGACCTCGGGTCCTCAACCCAGTACTTC. This sequence encodes CASRQTDLGSSTQYF.

The gene calls are TRBV6-2 or TRBV6-3 and TRBJ2-3; D perhaps matches TRBD1 (6 bases). The V gene lost 2 bases and the J gene lost 0 bases, with 15 bases spanning the gap. Germline CDR1 reads MNHEY; CDR2 reads SVGEGT. CDR3 length: 17 residues. The CDR3 bases are TGTGCCAGCAGTTACGTCACAGGGTACCCGAGCACAGATACGCAGTATTTT. Translating gives CASSYVTGYPSTDTQYF.